This entry features one T cell receptor (beta chain) sequence. These data belong to a study of T-cell reconstitution after alpha-beta-depleted transplantation in children. The CDR3 has 14 amino acids. Germline V gene data show CDR1 as SEHNR and CDR2 as FQNEAQ (reference sequence). Trimming cost V 2 bases and J 3 bases; bases outside gene matches: 2. The TCRbeta library was prepared with unique molecular identifiers. TCRdb independently ran MiXCR on the PCR reads; one entry per CDR3 protein. The sample shows 90,000 to 130,000 distinct CDR3 sequences, under 13% of them seen only once. The sample consisted of PBMCs from the stem cell graft donor, taken from the stem cell graft. This TCR came from a human donor who donated a stem cell graft to a child with acute lymphoblastic leukemia. V gene TRBV7-9 combines with J gene TRBJ1-2; 8 bases fit TRBD1. The CDR3 nucleotides are TGTGCCAGCAGCTTACCAGGGGGCGACTATGGCTACACCTTC. It yields the protein CASSLPGGDYGYTF.